This T cell receptor beta chain was sequenced for a study of blood T cell repertoires in COVID-19. Study information: From the United States, Italy and Spain came samples of acute and convalescent COVID-19. T cells, B-cell-depleted T cells, or PBMCs provided the cDNA or gDNA that served as material.

In the original analysis: Estimation of nucleated cell counts was performed using reference gene primer amplification. The repertoire was sequenced with immunoSEQ multiplex PCR; TCRdb's copy has only in-frame clones and lacks some. The V and J calls and clone size are taken from that table; D and trimming were inferred from the DNA. The table has about 170,000 clones, approximately 84% seen once. In germline, CDR1 is LGHNA, CDR2 YSLEER. V was pared by 5 bases and J by 4 bases, with 5 bases of the junction left unmatched. The CDR3 has 15 amino acids. This clone has more than one count but fewer than ten.

This sequence joins TRBV4-3 and TRBJ1-4, with 9 bases fitting TRBD1. The origin of this receptor is a man between 65 and 85 years old with active or convalescent COVID-19. The specimen sequenced was peripheral blood. The CDR3: CASSLDRGVNEKLFF. CDR3 nucleotides: TGCGCCAGCAGCTTAGACAGGGGGGTTAATGAAAAACTGTTTTTT.